This T cell receptor (beta chain) was found in a study of blood T cells in healthy people across ages. Overall study findings and caveats: The study could not conclusively compare naive and antigen-experienced cells, given its unsorted PBMCs.

The germline CDR1 and CDR2 sequences are SEHNR and FQNEAQ (reference sequence). There are 14 residues in the CDR3. Trimming left V 1 base short and J 2 bases short, with 8 bases between. Each sample gave at least 6.5 million isolated PBMCs. Samples each yielded at least 5.5 micrograms of total RNA. Concerning this clonotype: The antigen remains unidentified.

Then a second PCR, running roughly 7 to 11 cycles, was carried out with a sample-barcoded 5' primer and a J-beta primer mix. Sequencing of every sample gave 2.5 million or more CDR3-containing paired-end reads. TCRdb fed the 5' RACE reads into MiXCR, producing one record per CDR3 protein. Found here are about 1.4 million distinct CDR3 sequences, roughly 60% of them singletons; the top ten hold over 5.5%. This clonotype originated in a man between 18 and 35 years old in good health. This sequence joins TRBV7-9 and TRBJ1-2; no firm D call. Material: blood. The chain's CDR3 is CASSLDGWNYGYTF. CDR3 sequence (DNA): TGTGCCAGCAGCTTAGACGGCTGGAACTATGGCTACACCTTC.